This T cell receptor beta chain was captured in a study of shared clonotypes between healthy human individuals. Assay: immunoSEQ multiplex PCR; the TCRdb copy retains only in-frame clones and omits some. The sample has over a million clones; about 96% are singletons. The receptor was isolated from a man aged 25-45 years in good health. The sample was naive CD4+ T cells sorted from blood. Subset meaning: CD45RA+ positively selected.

CDR3 region: CASSVGASPRDTQYF. The CDR3 coding sequence is TGTGCCAGCAGCGTAGGAGCCAGTCCGAGAGATACGCAGTATTTT. The V call is TRBV9, the J call TRBJ2-3; D is ambiguous. From germline, CDR1 is SGDLS and CDR2 YYNGEE. This CDR3 contains 15 residues. Trimming took 0 bases from V and 5 from J, leaving 13 bases between them.